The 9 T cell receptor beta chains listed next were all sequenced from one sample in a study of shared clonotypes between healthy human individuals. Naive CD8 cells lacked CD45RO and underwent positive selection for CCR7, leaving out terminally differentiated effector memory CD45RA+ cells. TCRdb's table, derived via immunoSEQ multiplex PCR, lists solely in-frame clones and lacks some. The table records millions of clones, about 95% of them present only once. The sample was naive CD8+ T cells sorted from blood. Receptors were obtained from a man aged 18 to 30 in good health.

CDR3 DNA sequence: TGTGCCAGCAGTTTATCGACTTTGGGCCCTTTTGGACAGGAGGGCACTGAAGCTTTCTTT. Residues: CASSLSTLGPFGQEGTEAFF. The genes are TRBV27 and TRBJ1-1; the match to TRBD1 covers 7 bases. The V segment lost 0 bases and the J segment 4 bases; nucleotides outside the gene matches: 20. This CDR3 spans 20 amino acids. The V gene's germline CDR1 is MNHEY and CDR2 SMNVEV (reference sequence).

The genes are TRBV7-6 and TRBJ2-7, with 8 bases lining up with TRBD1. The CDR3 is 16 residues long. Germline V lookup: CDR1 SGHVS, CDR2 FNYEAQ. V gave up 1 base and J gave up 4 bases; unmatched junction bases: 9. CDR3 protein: CASSLGQGSSRYEQYF. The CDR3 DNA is TGTGCCAGCAGCTTAGGACAGGGGTCGTCTCGGTACGAGCAGTACTTC. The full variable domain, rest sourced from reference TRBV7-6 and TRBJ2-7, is GAGVSQSPRYKVTKRGQDVALRCDPISGHVSLYWYRQALGQGPEFLTYFNYEAQQDKSGLPNDRFSAERPEGSISTLTIQRTEQRDSAMYRCASSLGQGSSRYEQYFGPGTRLTVT.

This CDR3 reads CASSYSGLVFEQYF. DNA for the CDR3: TGTGCCAGCAGTTACTCGGGACTAGTGTTCGAGCAGTACTTC. The J gene is TRBJ2-7, the V gene TRBV6-5, with 8 bases matching TRBD2. The CDR3 spans 14 residues. Trimming took 0 bases from V and 6 from J; bases not matched to a gene: 4. In germline, CDR1 is MNHEY, CDR2 SVGAGI.

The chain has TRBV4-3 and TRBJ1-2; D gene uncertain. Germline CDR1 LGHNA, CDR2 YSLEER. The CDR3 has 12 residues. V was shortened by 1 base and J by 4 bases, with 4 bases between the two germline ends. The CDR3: CASSQGPYGYTF. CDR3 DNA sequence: TGCGCCAGCAGCCAAGGTCCCTATGGCTACACCTTC.

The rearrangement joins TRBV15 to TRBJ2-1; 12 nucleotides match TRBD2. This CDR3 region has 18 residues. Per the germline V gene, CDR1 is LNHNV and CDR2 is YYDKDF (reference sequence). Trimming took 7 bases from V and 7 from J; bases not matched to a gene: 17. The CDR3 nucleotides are TGTGCCACCAAACTGGGTGGGGGACTAGCGGGCGATGATAATGAGCAGTTCTTC. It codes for CATKLGGGLAGDDNEQFF.

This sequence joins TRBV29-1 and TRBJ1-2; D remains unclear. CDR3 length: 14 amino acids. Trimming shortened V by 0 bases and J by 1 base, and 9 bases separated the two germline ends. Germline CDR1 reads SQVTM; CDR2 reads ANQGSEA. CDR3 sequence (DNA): TGCAGCGTTGAAGATCCTGCGGTTAACTATGGCTACACCTTC. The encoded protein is CSVEDPAVNYGYTF.

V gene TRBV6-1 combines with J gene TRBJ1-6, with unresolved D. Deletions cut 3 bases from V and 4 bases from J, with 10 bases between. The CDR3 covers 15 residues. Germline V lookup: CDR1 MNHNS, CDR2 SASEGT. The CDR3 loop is CASSDEQQYNSPLHF. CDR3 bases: TGTGCCAGCAGTGACGAACAGCAGTATAATTCACCCCTCCACTTT.

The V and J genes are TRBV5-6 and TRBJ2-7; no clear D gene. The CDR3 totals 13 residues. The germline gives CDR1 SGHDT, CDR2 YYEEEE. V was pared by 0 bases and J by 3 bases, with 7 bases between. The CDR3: CASSLEQFYEQYF. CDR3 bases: TGTGCCAGCAGCTTGGAACAGTTCTACGAGCAGTACTTC.

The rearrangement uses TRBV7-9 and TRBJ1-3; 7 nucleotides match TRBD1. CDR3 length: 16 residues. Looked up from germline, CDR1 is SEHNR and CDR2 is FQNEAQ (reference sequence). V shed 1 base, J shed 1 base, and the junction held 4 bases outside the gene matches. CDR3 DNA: TGTGCCAGCAGCTTAGTGGTGACAGGGTCTGGAAACACCATATATTTT. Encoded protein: CASSLVVTGSGNTIYF.